Many counts were recorded for the clone carrying this T cell receptor beta chain. Its specificity is unknown. It was by 5'RACE with 10-nucleotide random UMIs that the cDNA was made. TCRdb reanalysed the 5' RACE reads using MiXCR and keeps one entry per CDR3 protein. This sample has 45,000 to 55,000 distinct CDR3 sequences, with about 3.8% found just once. This CDR3 has 13 residues. The germline CDR1 and CDR2 sequences are DFQATT and SNEGSKA (reference sequence). V lost 0 bases, J lost 2 bases, and 7 bases lay in between. This sample was included in a study of neurological immune-mediated disorders. Overall study results and limits: As far as clinical or MRI features were concerned, none was associated with the multiple sclerosis repertoire cluster.

This receptor was obtained from a man between 60 and 75 years old with multiple sclerosis. Sequencing input: PBMCs. The J gene is TRBJ1-1, the V gene TRBV20-1; no reliable D call. CDR3 nucleotides: TGCAGTGCTAGAGACATTGCAAACACTGAAGCTTTCTTT. Amino acids: CSARDIANTEAFF.